The TCR beta chain under discussion was sequenced for a study of shared clonotypes between healthy human individuals (dated by TCRdb to about 2020). Describing the broader study: A few men and a couple of women, aged 18 to 49 years, made up the cohort. Per donor, leukapheresis produced somewhere between about 0.9 and 9 billion PBMCs. To estimate repertoire size and how much clonotype sharing occurs between individuals, the study deeply sequenced the blood TCR repertoires of 4 to 6 healthy adults. Libraries were prepared and TCR repertoires were sequenced by different laboratories using diverse techniques, in order to increase sequencing depth and limit assay-specific biases. What the work shows at the level of the full study, not this receptor alone: Because the study included only a small number of donors, the genetic and exposure-history diversity represented was limited. Only blood was sampled, and tissue TCR repertoires likely differ from those in blood. Pairwise subsampling led to the expectation that sequencing depth would affect the degree of clonotype sharing among donors.

Healthy HIV-negative adults with no recently reported acute infections or vaccinations were included as donors. Only Caucasian adults living in Nashville, Tennessee, USA were represented among the donors. For unsorted samples, about 85 million PBMCs were counted and genomic DNA was extracted with the QIAamp DNA Blood Mini kit. After blood collection by leukapheresis, PBMCs were isolated using Ficoll-Histopaque density gradient centrifugation and then cryopreserved in the vapor phase of liquid nitrogen. Using the deep immunoSEQ assay, TCR CDR3 regions were amplified from genomic DNA by multiplex PCR. For each cell subset, the extracted genomic DNA was distributed evenly across all wells of several immunoSEQ 96-well plates, and each plate served as one replicate. For unsorted PBMC, roughly 330 ng genomic DNA, equal to tens of thousands of T cell genomes, was loaded into each replicate PCR. Unsorted PBMC genomic DNA was sequenced across ten immunoSEQ deep assay plates. Purified libraries were measured with a Qubit 3.0 fluorometer, size-checked on a Bioanalyzer 2100, and measured again with the KAPA Library Quantification kit. Each immunoSEQ 96-well plate was sequenced on its own single-read 150-cycle Illumina NextSeq 550 flow cell. Per the original workflow: Because the immunoSEQ output held only junctional sequences and lacked quality scores, the filtering could not match the filtering applied to full-length reads. To assign V/J genes and CDR3, sequences were annotated against IMGT germline references using PyIR, a Python wrapper for IgBLAST v1.9. Reads were filtered out if the reads had weak V/J assignments (E-value above 1e-6), no CDR3, stop codons, out-of-frame junctions, or ambiguous translated residues. A V3J clonotype was defined by an identical inferred V gene, J gene, and CDR3 amino acid sequence. The percentage overlap between two repertoires was calculated by dividing the number of shared unique clonotypes by the size of the smaller repertoire. Richness of each repertoire was evaluated using RTK rarefaction, the Chao1 estimator, and Recon v2.1 estimates of unobserved clonotypes. The table was pulled from immuneACCESS by TCRdb, which kept in-frame rearrangements only. Such tables lose some clones; where checked, under half of the loss comes from unresolved V genes, and the rest has no known cause. The V and J calls and clone size come from that table; D and trimming were worked out from the DNA. Within this sample are approximately 470,000 clones, with approximately 82% of them counted one time only. The top ten constitute about 12% of the sample.

Remarks on this clone: The target of this receptor is not known. The input lacks base qualities; no much larger clone sits a single base away.

Taken from the germline V gene, the CDR1 and CDR2 loops are ENHRY and SYGVKD. Measured from the cysteine to the phenylalanine, the CDR3 is 16 residues long. Of the read, only the CDR3 DNA is kept; its 48 bases are in frame from base 1. V has 0 bases trimmed and J has 4 bases trimmed; junction bases matching no gene number 2. Material: PBMCs. This clonotype was sampled from a woman aged 40 to 55 in good health. Some clones in this sample may be carry-over from other donors' samples. Rearrangement joined TRBV10-3 to TRBJ2-2, with 10 bases in between that match TRBD1. The CDR3 is CAISESGQGPTGELFF. The bases read TGTGCCATCAGTGAGTCGGGACAGGGGCCCACCGGGGAGCTGTTTTTT.